These 6 T cell receptor beta chains share one sample of origin, sequenced in a study of shared clonotypes between healthy human individuals. TCRdb keeps only in-frame clones here, not all; method: immunoSEQ multiplex PCR. The profile covers roughly 1,600,000 clones, with approximately 98.5% appearing a single time and approximately 0.4% taken by the ten largest. Sequenced sample: naive CD4+ T cells sorted from blood. The sample's subset: CD45RA+ positively selected. These receptor sequences come from a man aged 30-40 years in good health.

The genes are TRBV2 and TRBJ2-3, with 12 bases identical to TRBD1. V lost 7 bases to trimming and J lost 3 bases; unmatched junction nucleotides: 5. The CDR3 has 15 amino acids. Germline V lookup: CDR1 SNHLY, CDR2 FYNNEI. CDR3 residues: CASKGQGARTDTQYF. The CDR3 coding sequence is TGTGCCAGCAAGGGACAGGGGGCAAGAACAGATACGCAGTATTTT.

The chain couples TRBV11-3 to TRBJ2-1; 7 bases are shared with TRBD2. Germline values: CDR1 SGHNT, CDR2 YENEEA. The CDR3 contains 15 residues. Losses at the gene ends were 5 bases for V and 2 bases for J; bases not matched to a gene: 6. CDR3 sequence: CASSRSGATYNEQFF. The CDR3 coding sequence is TGTGCCAGCAGCAGAAGCGGGGCCACCTACAATGAGCAGTTCTTC.

The chain carries TRBV4-3 and TRBJ2-7, with a tentative D call TRBD2 (7 bases). CDR3 length equals 15 residues. CDR1 and CDR2 (germline): LGHNA, YSLEER. V was trimmed by 3 bases and J by 4 bases, leaving 16 bases between them. DNA for the CDR3: TGCGCCAGCAGCCAGGAGAGCGGGACACTTTACGAGCAGTACTTC. As protein: CASSQESGTLYEQYF.

The V call is TRBV15, the J call TRBJ1-1, with TRBD1 matching 7 bases. Trimming at V came to 0 bases and at J to 5 bases, leaving 0 bases not matched to a gene. CDR1 and CDR2 (germline): LNHNV, YYDKDF (reference sequence). The CDR3 consists of 13 residues. CDR3 DNA sequence: TGTGCCACCAGCAGAGAGACAGGGACTGAAGCTTTCTTT. Translating it yields CATSRETGTEAFF.

The V and J genes are TRBV7-2 and TRBJ2-2, with TRBD2 matching 9 bases. J gave up 6 bases and V 4 bases, and 15 bases lay outside the gene matches. This CDR3 is built from 18 residues. The germline V gene has CDR1 SGHTA and CDR2 FQGNSA. In nucleotides, the CDR3 is TGTGCCAGCAGCTCCCCAAAAGGTAGCGGGAGAACTGCCGGGGAGCTGTTTTTT. Amino acids: CASSSPKGSGRTAGELFF. Filled out from reference TRBV7-2 and TRBJ2-2, the complete variable domain reads GAGVSQSPSNKVTEKGKDVELRCDPISGHTALYWYRQSLGQGLEFLIYFQGNSAPDKSGLPSDRFSAERTGGSVSTLTIQRTQQEDSAVYLCASSSPKGSGRTAGELFFGEGSRLTVL.

The rearrangement joins TRBV5-1 to TRBJ1-4; D unresolved. The germline V and J ends were trimmed by 2 bases and 8 bases, with 13 bases remaining between them. Germline CDR1 reads SGHRS; CDR2 reads YFSETQ. The CDR3 runs 14 residues. CDR3 sequence: CASSFPGGGEKLFF. As DNA, the CDR3 is TGCGCCAGCAGCTTCCCAGGAGGCGGGGAAAAACTGTTTTTT.